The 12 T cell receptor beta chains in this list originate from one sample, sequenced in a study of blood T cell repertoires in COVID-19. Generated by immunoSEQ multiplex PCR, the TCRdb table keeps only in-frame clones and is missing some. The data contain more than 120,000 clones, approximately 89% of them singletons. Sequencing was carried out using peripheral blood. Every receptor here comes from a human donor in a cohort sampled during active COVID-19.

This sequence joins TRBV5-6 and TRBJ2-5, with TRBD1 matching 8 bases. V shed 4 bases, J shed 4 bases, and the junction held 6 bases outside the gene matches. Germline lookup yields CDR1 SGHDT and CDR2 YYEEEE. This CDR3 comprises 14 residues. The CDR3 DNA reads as TGTGCCAGCAGCATACCAGGGGGCGCAGAGACCCAGTACTTC. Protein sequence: CASSIPGGAETQYF.

CDR3 in DNA: TGTGCCAGCAGTCAACAGGGCGGCACTGAAGCTTTCTTT. It is translated as CASSQQGGTEAFF. This chain connects TRBV6-5 to TRBJ1-1, with a tentative D call TRBD1 (6 bases). The germline V gene encodes CDR1 MNHEY and CDR2 SVGAGI. V lost 5 bases and J 4 bases, leaving 11 bases between the germline ends. There are 13 residues in the CDR3.

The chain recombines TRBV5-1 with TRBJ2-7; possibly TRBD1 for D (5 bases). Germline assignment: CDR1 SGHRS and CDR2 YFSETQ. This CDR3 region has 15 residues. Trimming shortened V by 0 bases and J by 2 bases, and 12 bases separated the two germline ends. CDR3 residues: CASSLDYRQTYEQYF. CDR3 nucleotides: TGCGCCAGCAGCTTGGATTATAGACAGACCTACGAGCAGTACTTC.

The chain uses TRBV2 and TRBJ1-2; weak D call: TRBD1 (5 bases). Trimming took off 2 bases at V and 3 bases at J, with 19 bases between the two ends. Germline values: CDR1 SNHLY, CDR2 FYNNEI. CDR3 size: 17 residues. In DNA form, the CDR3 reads TGTGCCAGCAGTGAAAACGTGCGGCAGGGCGGAGACTATGGCTACACCTTC. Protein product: CASSENVRQGGDYGYTF.

This CDR3 is CASSSGGGEETQYF. The CDR3 nucleotides read TGTGCCAGCAGTTCGGGGGGGGGAGAAGAGACCCAGTACTTC. The chain joins TRBV6-2 or TRBV6-3 to TRBJ2-5; 8 bases are shared with TRBD2. This CDR3 comprises 14 residues. V lost 4 bases, J lost 3 bases, and 4 bases stayed unmatched. Germline loops: CDR1 MNHEY, CDR2 SVGEGT.

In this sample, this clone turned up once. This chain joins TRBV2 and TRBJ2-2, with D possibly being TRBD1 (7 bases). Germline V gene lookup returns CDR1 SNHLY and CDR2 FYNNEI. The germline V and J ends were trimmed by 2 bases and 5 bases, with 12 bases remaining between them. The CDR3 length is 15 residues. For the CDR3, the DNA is TGTGCCAGCAGTGAATGGCAGGGGGGTACCGGGGAGCTGTTTTTT. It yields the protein CASSEWQGGTGELFF.

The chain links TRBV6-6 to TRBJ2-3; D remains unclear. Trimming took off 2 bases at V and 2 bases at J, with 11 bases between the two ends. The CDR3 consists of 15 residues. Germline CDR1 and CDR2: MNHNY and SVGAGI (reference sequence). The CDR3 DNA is TGTGCCAGCAGTTACGAGGAATCGGTCACAGATACGCAGTATTTT. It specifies CASSYEESVTDTQYF.

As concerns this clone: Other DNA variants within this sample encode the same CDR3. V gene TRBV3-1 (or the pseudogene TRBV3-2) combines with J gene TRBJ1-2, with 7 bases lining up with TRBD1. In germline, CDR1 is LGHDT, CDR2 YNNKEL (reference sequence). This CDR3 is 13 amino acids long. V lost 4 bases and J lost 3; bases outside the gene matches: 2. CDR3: CASSPTGDYGYTF. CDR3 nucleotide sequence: TGTGCCAGCAGCCCTACAGGGGACTATGGCTACACCTTC.

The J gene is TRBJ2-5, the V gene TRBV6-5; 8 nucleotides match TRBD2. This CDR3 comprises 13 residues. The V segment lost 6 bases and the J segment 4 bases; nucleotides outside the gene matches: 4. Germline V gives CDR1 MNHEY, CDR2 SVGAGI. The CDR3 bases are TGTGCCAGCAGGCCCGGGGGGGCAGAGACCCAGTACTTC. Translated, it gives CASRPGGAETQYF.

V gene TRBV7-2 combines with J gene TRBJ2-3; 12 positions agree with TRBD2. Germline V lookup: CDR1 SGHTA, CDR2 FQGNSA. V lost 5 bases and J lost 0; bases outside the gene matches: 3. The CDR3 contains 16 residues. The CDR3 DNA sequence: TGTGCCAGCAGCCCAACTAGCGGGGGGAGCACAGATACGCAGTATTTT. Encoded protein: CASSPTSGGSTDTQYF.

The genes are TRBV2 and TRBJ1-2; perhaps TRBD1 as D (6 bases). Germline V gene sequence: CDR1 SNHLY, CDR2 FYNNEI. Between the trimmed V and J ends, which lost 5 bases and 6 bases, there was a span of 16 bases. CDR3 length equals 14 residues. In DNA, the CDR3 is TGTGCCAGCAGTTCGAGGGGGTCTGAGGATGGCTACACCTTC. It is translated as CASSSRGSEDGYTF. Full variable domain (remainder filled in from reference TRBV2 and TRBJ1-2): EPEVTQTPSHQVTQMGQEVILRCVPISNHLYFYWYRQILGQKVEFLVSFYNNEISEKSEIFDDQFSVERPDGSNFTLKIRSTKLEDSAMYFCASSSRGSEDGYTFGSGTRLTVV.

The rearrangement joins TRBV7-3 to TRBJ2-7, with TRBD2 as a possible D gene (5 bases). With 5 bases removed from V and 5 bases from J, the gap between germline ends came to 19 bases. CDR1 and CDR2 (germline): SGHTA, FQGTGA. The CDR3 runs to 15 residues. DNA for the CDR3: TGTGCCAGCAGCCCTACTGGCAGCCTCGGGAACGAGCAGTACTTC. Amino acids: CASSPTGSLGNEQYF.